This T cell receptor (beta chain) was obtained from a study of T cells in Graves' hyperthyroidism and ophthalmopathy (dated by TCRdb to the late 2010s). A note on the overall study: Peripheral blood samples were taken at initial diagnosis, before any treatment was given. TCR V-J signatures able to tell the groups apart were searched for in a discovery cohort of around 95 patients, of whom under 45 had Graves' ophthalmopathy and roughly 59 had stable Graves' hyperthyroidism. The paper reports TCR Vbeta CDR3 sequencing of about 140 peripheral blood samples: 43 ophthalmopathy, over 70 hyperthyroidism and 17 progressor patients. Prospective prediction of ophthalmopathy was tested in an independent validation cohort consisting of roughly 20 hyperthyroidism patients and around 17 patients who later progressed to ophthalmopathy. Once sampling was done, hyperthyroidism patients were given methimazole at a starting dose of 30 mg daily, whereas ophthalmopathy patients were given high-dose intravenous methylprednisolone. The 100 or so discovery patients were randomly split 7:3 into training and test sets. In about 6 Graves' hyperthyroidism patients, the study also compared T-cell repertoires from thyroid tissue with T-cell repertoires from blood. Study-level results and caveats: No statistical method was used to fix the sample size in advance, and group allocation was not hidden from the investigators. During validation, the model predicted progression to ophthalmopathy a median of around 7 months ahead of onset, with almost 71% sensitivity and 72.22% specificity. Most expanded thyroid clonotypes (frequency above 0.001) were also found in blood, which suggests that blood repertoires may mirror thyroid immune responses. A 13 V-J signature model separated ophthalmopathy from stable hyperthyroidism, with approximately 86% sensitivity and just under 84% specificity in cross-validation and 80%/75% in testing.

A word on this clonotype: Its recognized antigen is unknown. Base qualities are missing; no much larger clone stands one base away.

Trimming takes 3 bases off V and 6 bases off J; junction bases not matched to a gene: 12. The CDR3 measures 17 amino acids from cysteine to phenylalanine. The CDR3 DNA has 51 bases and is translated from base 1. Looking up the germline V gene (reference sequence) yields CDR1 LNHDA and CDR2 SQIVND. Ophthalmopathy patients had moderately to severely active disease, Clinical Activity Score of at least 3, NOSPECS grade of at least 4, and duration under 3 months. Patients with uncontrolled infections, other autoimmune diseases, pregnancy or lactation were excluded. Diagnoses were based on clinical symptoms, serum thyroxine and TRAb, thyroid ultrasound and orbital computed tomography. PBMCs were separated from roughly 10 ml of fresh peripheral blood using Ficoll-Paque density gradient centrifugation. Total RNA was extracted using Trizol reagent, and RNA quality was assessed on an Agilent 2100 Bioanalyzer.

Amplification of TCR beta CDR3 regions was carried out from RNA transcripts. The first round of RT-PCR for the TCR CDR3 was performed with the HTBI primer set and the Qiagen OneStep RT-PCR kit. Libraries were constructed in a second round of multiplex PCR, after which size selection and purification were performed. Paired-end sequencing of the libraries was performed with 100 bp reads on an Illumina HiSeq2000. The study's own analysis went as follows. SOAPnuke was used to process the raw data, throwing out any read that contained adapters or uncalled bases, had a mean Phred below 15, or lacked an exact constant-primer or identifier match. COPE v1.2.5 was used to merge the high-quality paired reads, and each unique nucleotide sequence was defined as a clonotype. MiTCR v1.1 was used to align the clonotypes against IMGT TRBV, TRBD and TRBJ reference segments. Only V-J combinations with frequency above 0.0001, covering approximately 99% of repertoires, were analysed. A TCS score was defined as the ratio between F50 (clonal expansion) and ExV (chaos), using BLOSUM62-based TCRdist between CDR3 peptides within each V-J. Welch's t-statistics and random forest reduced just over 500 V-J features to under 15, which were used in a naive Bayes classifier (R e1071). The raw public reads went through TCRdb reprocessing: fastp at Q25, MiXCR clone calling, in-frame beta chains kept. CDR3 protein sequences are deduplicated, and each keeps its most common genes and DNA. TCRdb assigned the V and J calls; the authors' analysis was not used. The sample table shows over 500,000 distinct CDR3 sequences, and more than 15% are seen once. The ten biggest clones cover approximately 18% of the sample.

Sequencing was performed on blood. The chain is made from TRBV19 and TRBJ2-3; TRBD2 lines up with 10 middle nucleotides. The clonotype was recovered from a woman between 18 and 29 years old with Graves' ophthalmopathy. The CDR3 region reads CASSIQPGLASADTQYF. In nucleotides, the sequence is TGTGCCAGTAGTATTCAGCCGGGACTAGCGTCGGCGGATACGCAGTATTTT.